The 9 T cell receptor beta chains below were found in one sample sequenced in a study of cytomegalovirus exposure and HLA in healthy donors. PCR primers comprised 60 Vbeta and 13 Jbeta primers. Sequencing used immunoSEQ multiplex PCR; TCRdb keeps in-frame clones, though not all of them. The data show around 200,000 clones, roughly 80% seen once. The sequencing sample was made of PBMCs. The receptors come from a girl aged 10 to 17 in good health and CMV-seronegative.

A remark on this clone: The identical CDR3 is also encoded by other nucleotide sequences in the sample. The chain couples TRBV10-3 to TRBJ2-7; maybe TRBD2 (5 bases). CDR3 length: 13 amino acids. Trimming pared 3 bases from V and 3 bases from J, leaving 9 bases between. In germline, CDR1 is ENHRY, CDR2 SYGVKD. The CDR3 sequence is CAISENRGYEQYF. The CDR3 DNA is TGTGCCATCAGTGAAAACCGGGGCTACGAGCAGTACTTC.

V is TRBV5-1 and J is TRBJ1-1; possible D gene TRBD1, 5 bases. From germline, CDR1 is SGHRS and CDR2 YFSETQ. The CDR3 is 17 amino acids. V lost 4 bases, J lost 3 bases, and 22 bases lay in between. The CDR3 reads CASSIGTGGDLDTEAFF. The CDR3 DNA follows: TGCGCCAGCAGCATCGGGACGGGCGGGGATTTGGACACTGAAGCTTTCTTT. Based on the CDR3 plus reference TRBV5-1 and TRBJ1-1, the full variable domain is KAGVTQTPRYLIKTRGQQVTLSCSPISGHRSVSWYQQTPGQGLQFLFEYFSETQRNKGNFPGRFSGRQFSNSRSEMNVSTLELGDSALYLCASSIGTGGDLDTEAFFGQGTRLTVV.

This clone has just a few counts. The V call is TRBV5-8, the J call TRBJ1-5; D possibly corresponds to TRBD1 (6 bases). This CDR3 comprises 17 residues. Germline V gives CDR1 SGHTS, CDR2 YDEGEE. The V end was cut by 5 bases, the J end by 0 bases, with 18 bases between. The CDR3 DNA reads as TGTGCCAGCAGTAGACGGGCTCAGGGGCTTAGCAATCAGCCCCAGCATTTT. This encodes CASSRRAQGLSNQPQHF.

The chain combines TRBV27 with TRBJ1-1; D remains unclear. CDR3 length: 13 residues. The germline V and J ends were trimmed by 3 bases and 0 bases, with 5 bases remaining between them. Germline-derived CDR1 and CDR2 are MNHEY and SMNVEV (reference sequence). The CDR3: CASSFEVNTEAFF. DNA of the CDR3: TGTGCCAGCAGTTTCGAGGTGAACACTGAAGCTTTCTTT.

The V and J genes are TRBV7-2 and TRBJ1-1; weak D call: TRBD1 (5 bases). The V end lost 4 bases, the J end lost 0 bases, and 12 bases lay between the germline ends. This CDR3 contains 15 residues. The germline gives CDR1 SGHTA, CDR2 FQGNSA. The CDR3 DNA reads TGTGCCAGCAGCTCCCAGGGTGTGGTGAACACTGAAGCTTTCTTT. This gives the protein CASSSQGVVNTEAFF.

This clone was detected a few times. This chain uses TRBV2 with TRBJ2-5, with D hard to call. Per germline, CDR1 SNHLY and CDR2 FYNNEI. V lost 3 bases and J lost 4, with 9 bases in between. The CDR3 is made up of 13 amino acids. CDR3 nucleotides: TGTGCCAGCAGTGACATTCAGGCAGAGACCCAGTACTTC. Translated, it gives CASSDIQAETQYF.

As regards this clone: An end of the junction does not agree with germline; a read error may underlie this. The chain joins TRBV7-9 to TRBJ1-2, with D possibly TRBD1 on 6 matching bases. Germline V lookup: CDR1 SEHNR, CDR2 FQNEAQ (reference sequence). The CDR3 runs to 12 residues. The CDR3, as DNA: TGTTCCAGCAGCCCAGGACAGTACGGCTACACCTTC. Translating it yields CSSSPGQYGYTF. Based on the CDR3 plus reference TRBV7-9 and TRBJ1-2, the full variable domain is DTGVSQNPRHKITKRGQNVTFRCDPISEHNRLYWYRQTLGQGPEFLTYFQNEAQLEKSRLLSDRFSAERPKGSFSTLEIQRTEQGDSAMYLCSSSPGQYGYTFGSGTRLTVV.

The chain carries TRBV20-1 and TRBJ1-2, with 7 bases aligning to TRBD1. The J segment lost 10 bases and the V segment lost 3 bases, leaving 5 bases of the junction unmatched. CDR3 length equals 11 residues. Germline V gene sequence: CDR1 DFQATT, CDR2 SNEGSKA (reference sequence). The CDR3 spells CSARTGSVYTF. The CDR3 nucleotides are TGCAGTGCTAGGACAGGGTCGGTCTACACCTTC.

Worth noting for this clone: Distinct nucleotide sequences in the sample also encode this CDR3. The chain couples TRBV5-1 to TRBJ2-3; D uncertain. The V and J ends lost 4 bases and 1 base respectively, with 4 bases between them. CDR1 SGHRS and CDR2 YFSETQ come from the germline V gene. CDR3 length: 12 amino acids. Written as DNA, the CDR3 is TGCGCCAGCAGCCCCGGCACAGATACGCAGTATTTT. Protein: CASSPGTDTQYF.